The 13 T cell receptor beta chains below all came from one sample that was sequenced in a study of T cell responses to AZD1222 COVID-19 vaccine. The data were produced by immunoSEQ multiplex PCR, yet TCRdb's version contains in-frame clones alone and is incomplete. This sample has about 160,000 clones, with around 89% found just once. The sequencing used peripheral blood, collected on day 0 of AZD1222 vaccination. The receptor set was obtained from an adult in good health.

The chain recombines TRBV27 with TRBJ2-3; 8 nucleotides match TRBD2. The CDR3 has 15 amino acids. Per the germline V gene, CDR1 is MNHEY and CDR2 is SMNVEV (reference sequence). After removal of 0 bases from V and 6 bases from J, the junction contained 5 bases not matched to a gene. The CDR3 nucleotides are TGTGCCAGCAGTTTATCTCCCGGGGGGGCCGATACGCAGTATTTT. Translation: CASSLSPGGADTQYF.

V is TRBV2 and J is TRBJ2-2; the match to TRBD2 covers 8 bases. The CDR3 is made up of 14 amino acids. Germline V gives CDR1 SNHLY, CDR2 FYNNEI. J was trimmed by 6 bases and V by 6 bases; bases with no gene match: 6. The CDR3 loop reads CASRVSGAAGELFF. The CDR3 region has the DNA TGTGCCAGCAGGGTTAGCGGGGCTGCCGGGGAGCTGTTTTTT.

This rearrangement joins TRBV7-9 to TRBJ2-3; 7 bases line up with TRBD2. This CDR3 is 15 amino acids long. J was trimmed by 4 bases and V by 1 base; bases with no gene match: 5. CDR1 and CDR2 from the germline V gene are SEHNR and FQNEAQ (reference sequence). The CDR3 coding sequence is TGTGCCAGCAGCTTAGTTCTCGCGGGGGCAGATACGCAGTATTTT. This codes for CASSLVLAGADTQYF.

The J gene is TRBJ1-1, the V gene TRBV7-2; no definite D call. Deletions cut 1 base from V and 1 base from J, with 4 bases between. This CDR3 has 13 amino acids. CDR1 and CDR2 (germline): SGHTA, FQGNSA. The CDR3 DNA sequence: TGTGCCAGCAGCTTAGAAGGGAACACTGAAGCTTTCTTT. Its translation: CASSLEGNTEAFF.

The rearrangement links TRBV11-2 to TRBJ2-1, with 8 bases lining up with TRBD2. From germline, CDR1 is SGHAT and CDR2 FQNNGV. Trimming at V came to 4 bases and at J to 12 bases, leaving 14 bases not matched to a gene. This CDR3 has 15 residues. CDR3 in amino acids: CASSSGTSYVAGQFF. CDR3 bases: TGTGCCAGCAGCTCCGGGACTAGTTACGTGGCTGGGCAGTTCTTC. The variable domain in full, with the rest retrieved from reference TRBV11-2 and TRBJ2-1, is EAGVAQSPRYKIIEKRQSVAFWCNPISGHATLYWYQQILGQGPKLLIQFQNNGVVDDSQLPKDRFSAERLKGVDSTLKIQPAKLEDSAVYLCASSSGTSYVAGQFFGPGTRLTVL.

This clone was seen a few times. V and J are TRBV9 and TRBJ2-5, with a tentative D call TRBD1 (5 bases). The CDR3 extends over 13 amino acids. The germline gives CDR1 SGDLS, CDR2 YYNGEE. Trimming removed 3 bases at V and 5 bases at J, with 11 bases between. CDR3 region: CASSEGPGETQYF. CDR3 DNA sequence: TGTGCCAGCAGCGAGGGGCCCGGGGAGACCCAGTACTTC.

A single count supports this clone. The chain's CDR3 is CASSLDGSSGGGYTF. The CDR3 DNA is TGCGCCAGCAGCTTGGACGGCTCCTCTGGGGGTGGCTACACCTTC. V usage is TRBV5-1 and J usage is TRBJ1-2, with a possible D match to TRBD1 (5 bases). Germline CDR1 reads SGHRS; CDR2 reads YFSETQ. There are 15 residues in the CDR3. The V and J ends lost 0 bases and 7 bases respectively, with 16 bases between them.

This rearrangement joins TRBV4-1 to TRBJ2-5; D call uncertain. CDR1 MGHRA and CDR2 YSYEKL come from the germline V gene. Trimming cost V 0 bases and J 6 bases, with 5 bases left between them. This CDR3 is 12 amino acids long. This CDR3 reads CASSQDRQTQYF. The CDR3 bases are TGCGCCAGCAGCCAAGATCGACAGACCCAGTACTTC.

This clone appeared once. This chain links TRBV5-1 with TRBJ2-2; TRBD2 aligns across 8 bases. The CDR3 is 16 residues long. J gave up 1 base and V 7 bases, and 9 bases lay outside the gene matches. Germline CDR1 and CDR2: SGHRS and YFSETQ. The CDR3 bases are TGCGCCAGCGAGCCCGGCGGGGGGCTGAACACCGGGGAGCTGTTTTTT. Amino acids: CASEPGGGLNTGELFF.

The chain combines TRBV10-1 with TRBJ2-4; possibly TRBD1 for D (6 bases). The germline V and J ends were trimmed by 2 bases and 1 base, with 15 bases remaining between them. CDR3 length: 17 residues. Germline V CDR1 and CDR2: WNHNN, SYGVQD (reference sequence). DNA of the CDR3: TGCGCCAGCAGTGAGGCGACAGGAATCATCGCCAAAAACATTCAGTACTTC. Its protein is CASSEATGIIAKNIQYF.

The rearrangement joins TRBV6-5 to TRBJ1-2; 7 bases match TRBD1. J was trimmed by 8 bases and V by 7 bases; bases with no gene match: 10. The CDR3 extends over 13 amino acids. The germline CDR1 and CDR2 sequences are MNHEY and SVGAGI. CDR3 region: CASNRNRGGGYTF. CDR3 DNA sequence: TGTGCCAGCAACCGAAACAGGGGCGGGGGCTACACCTTC.

The chain is built from TRBV30 and TRBJ2-3, with a tentative D call TRBD2 (5 bases). There are 14 residues in the CDR3. The germline V gene encodes CDR1 GTSNPN and CDR2 SVGIG (reference sequence). Trimming pared 2 bases from V and 3 bases from J, leaving 12 bases between. CDR3: CAWSPRTGTDTQYF. The CDR3 coding sequence is TGTGCCTGGAGTCCGCGGACTGGGACAGATACGCAGTATTTT.

V usage is TRBV27 and J usage is TRBJ2-1; D is unclear. V was cut by 2 bases and J by 0 bases, with 11 bases left in between. CDR1 is MNHEY and CDR2 is SMNVEV in the germline V gene (reference sequence). The CDR3 is 16 amino acids. The CDR3 nucleotides read TGTGCCAGCAGTTTAGGCGACGATAGCTCCTACAATGAGCAGTTCTTC. This gives the protein CASSLGDDSSYNEQFF.